Presented here are 26 T cell receptor beta chains from one specimen sequenced in a study of blood T cell repertoires in COVID-19. Libraries were prepared by immunoSEQ multiplex PCR; TCRdb keeps only in-frame clonotypes and omits some of them. The sample lists about 160,000 clones, around 80% occurring once. What was sequenced was PBMCs or T cells enriched from blood (not recorded which). These receptors were collected from a woman aged 60-75 years who had recovered from COVID-19.

The rearrangement links TRBV7-2 to TRBJ2-5; 9 positions agree with TRBD2. CDR1 and CDR2 from the germline V gene are SGHTA and FQGNSA. This CDR3 spans 13 amino acids. Trimming at V came to 7 bases and at J to 4 bases, leaving 4 bases not matched to a gene. The CDR3 nucleotides are TGTGCCAGCACCCTACTAGCGGGAGAGACCCAGTACTTC. This codes for CASTLLAGETQYF.

The chain links TRBV5-1 to TRBJ2-5; perhaps TRBD1 as D (6 bases). Germline CDR1 reads SGHRS; CDR2 reads YFSETQ. The CDR3 has 16 residues. V lost 1 base, J lost 1 base, and 14 bases lay in between. CDR3 nucleotide sequence: TGCGCCAGCAGCTTGTTCCCAGGGGCCTCCCAAGAGACCCAGTACTTC. It codes for CASSLFPGASQETQYF.

This clone was seen a handful of times. V is TRBV30 and J is TRBJ2-3; 8 bases map to TRBD2. CDR3 length: 15 amino acids. Germline CDR1 and CDR2: GTSNPN and SVGIG (reference sequence). V gave up 3 bases and J gave up 5 bases; unmatched junction bases: 10. Written as DNA, the CDR3 is TGTGCCTGGAGCAAACTAGCGGTGGATGTAGATACGCAGTATTTT. This translates into CAWSKLAVDVDTQYF.

This clone was seen a single time. The chain uses TRBV25-1 and TRBJ1-3; no firm D call. The CDR3 runs to 17 residues. V gave up 8 bases and J gave up 2 bases, with 22 bases separating them. The germline CDR1 and CDR2 sequences are MGHDK and SYGVNS. CDR3 in DNA: TGTGCCAGCTCCCCACCCCCCGCGGTAGCGGCTGGAAACACCATATATTTT. Amino acids: CASSPPPAVAAGNTIYF.

The chain joins TRBV5-1 to TRBJ1-2; TRBD1 aligns across 9 bases. The CDR3 is made up of 18 amino acids. The V and J ends lost 0 bases and 5 bases, in that order; junction bases with no gene match: 14. From germline, CDR1 is SGHRS and CDR2 YFSETQ. The CDR3 reads CASSLAGGTGKGSYGYTF. In DNA form, the CDR3 reads TGCGCCAGCAGCTTGGCCGGAGGGACAGGGAAGGGGAGTTATGGCTACACCTTC.

This clone was found a few times. V is TRBV6-5 and J is TRBJ1-5; TRBD1 aligns across 9 bases. This CDR3 has 14 amino acids. Germline trimming cut 4 bases from V and 7 bases from J; bases unmatched to any gene: 5. Germline V lookup: CDR1 MNHEY, CDR2 SVGAGI. This CDR3 is CASSSGQGNQPQHF. The CDR3 nucleotides are TGTGCCAGCAGTTCGGGACAGGGAAACCAGCCCCAGCATTTT.

The rearrangement joins TRBV4-2 to TRBJ1-3; maybe TRBD1 (5 bases). The V gene lost 7 bases and the J gene lost 3 bases, with 10 bases spanning the gap. This CDR3 is 13 amino acids long. CDR1 is LGHNA, CDR2 YNFKEQ, per germline. This chain's CDR3 is CASTGQGGNTIYF. The CDR3 coding sequence is TGTGCCAGCACGGGGCAAGGTGGAAACACCATATATTTT.

This chain links TRBV5-1 with TRBJ1-6, with D possibly being TRBD1 (6 bases). Trimming left V 4 bases short and J 8 bases short, with 13 bases between. Germline V gene data show CDR1 as SGHRS and CDR2 as YFSETQ. This CDR3 contains 14 residues. CDR3 coding DNA: TGCGCCAGCAGCACACAGGGTAGGGATTCACCCCTCCACTTT. Translated, it gives CASSTQGRDSPLHF.

This clone appeared a few times. The V and J genes are TRBV5-1 and TRBJ2-1; maybe TRBD2 (7 bases). The CDR3 contains 16 residues. Looked up from germline, CDR1 is SGHRS and CDR2 is YFSETQ. V lost 0 bases to trimming and J lost 4 bases, with 14 bases between them. CDR3 protein: CASSLASGGLYNEQFF. The CDR3, as DNA: TGCGCCAGCAGCTTGGCATCCGGGGGGCTTTACAATGAGCAGTTCTTC.

This chain connects TRBV2 to TRBJ1-1, with D tentatively TRBD1 (6 bases). The CDR3 loop spans 14 amino acids. CDR1 and CDR2 (germline): SNHLY, FYNNEI. V lost 7 bases, J lost 2 bases, and 14 bases lay in between. CDR3 in amino acids: CASIRPGQNTEAFF. Here the CDR3 DNA reads TGTGCCAGCATTCGCCCGGGACAAAACACTGAAGCTTTCTTT.

On this clone: A junction boundary mismatches the germline segment, possibly from a read error. The J gene is TRBJ1-1, the V gene TRBV3-1 (or the pseudogene TRBV3-2), with unresolved D. Germline loops: CDR1 LGHDT, CDR2 YNNKEL (reference sequence). The CDR3 runs to 13 residues. CDR3 nucleotide sequence: TGTGCCAGCAGCCAAATGAGGGCGTATGGACGAGACTTT. The encoded protein is CASSQMRAYGRDF.

This clone was observed once. The chain recombines TRBV29-1 with TRBJ1-2; D uncertain. CDR1 SQVTM and CDR2 ANQGSEA come from the germline V gene. This CDR3 has 11 amino acids. V was clipped by 7 bases and J by 8 bases, with 14 bases between them. The CDR3 region has the DNA TGCAGCGGCGGGTCCGAAGGGGGCTACACCTTC. Translation gives CSGGSEGGYTF.

The rearrangement uses TRBV4-1 and TRBJ1-3, with 9 bases fitting TRBD1. This CDR3 comprises 17 residues. From germline, CDR1 is MGHRA and CDR2 YSYEKL. The ends lost 4 bases at V and 4 bases at J; junction bases unmatched: 11. The CDR3, as DNA: TGCGCCAGCAGCCTAATCGTGACAGGGGGGTCCGGAAACACCATATATTTT. Residues: CASSLIVTGGSGNTIYF.

The V and J genes are TRBV6-6 and TRBJ1-4, with D possibly being TRBD1 (5 bases). The V gene lost 8 bases and the J gene lost 3 bases, with 13 bases spanning the gap. CDR3 length: 14 amino acids. The germline V gene encodes CDR1 MNHNY and CDR2 SVGAGI (reference sequence). CDR3 sequence reads: CASGTLGPNEKLFF. CDR3 coding DNA: TGTGCCAGCGGGACTTTAGGACCTAATGAAAAACTGTTTTTT.

V gene TRBV2 combines with J gene TRBJ1-1, with no clear D. Germline CDR1 is SNHLY and CDR2 is FYNNEI. CDR3 length: 13 amino acids. The germline V and J ends were trimmed by 8 bases and 1 base, with 11 bases remaining between them. The CDR3: CASLLTGNTEAFF. CDR3 coding DNA: TGTGCCAGCCTCCTTACGGGGAACACTGAAGCTTTCTTT.

The chain combines TRBV29-1 with TRBJ2-2; the match to TRBD1 covers 12 bases. Germline-derived CDR1 and CDR2 are SQVTM and ANQGSEA. V trimming: 4 bases; J trimming: 5 bases; junction bases outside the gene matches: 14. The CDR3 extends over 18 amino acids. The CDR3 reads CSVAPSPGQGAGTGELFF. The CDR3 nucleotides are TGCAGCGTTGCACCGTCTCCGGGACAGGGGGCGGGTACCGGGGAGCTGTTTTTT.

The chain carries TRBV18 and TRBJ2-3; 7 bases map to TRBD2. The CDR3 totals 15 residues. CDR1 and CDR2 from the germline V gene are KGHSH and LQKENI. Trimming at V came to 2 bases and at J to 1 base, leaving 3 bases not matched to a gene. The CDR3 DNA reads as TGTGCCAGCTCACCATGGGGGGGTGGCACAGATACGCAGTATTTT. This encodes CASSPWGGGTDTQYF. Looking up the rest from reference TRBV18 and TRBJ2-3 gives the full variable domain: NAGVMQNPRHLVRRRGQEARLRCSPMKGHSHVYWYRQLPEEGLKFMVYLQKENIIDESGMPKERFSAEFPKEGPSILRIQQVVRGDSAAYFCASSPWGGGTDTQYFGPGTRLTVL.

This clone was recorded a few times. This sequence joins TRBV4-1 and TRBJ2-1; D possibly corresponds to TRBD1 (6 bases). The V and J ends lost 3 bases and 4 bases respectively, with 16 bases between them. The germline V gene encodes CDR1 MGHRA and CDR2 YSYEKL. The CDR3 consists of 16 residues. CDR3 nucleotide sequence: TGCGCCAGCAGCCATACCAGGGGCGACGGGTACAATGAGCAGTTCTTC. Protein sequence: CASSHTRGDGYNEQFF.

The chain couples TRBV11-2 to TRBJ2-3; 15 bases are a match to TRBD2. Germline loops: CDR1 SGHAT, CDR2 FQNNGV. V was pared by 2 bases and J by 12 bases, with 6 bases of the junction left unmatched. The CDR3 is 15 amino acids. This CDR3 reads CASSLPGLAGGPQYF. DNA for the CDR3: TGTGCCAGCAGCTTACCTGGACTAGCGGGGGGGCCTCAGTATTTT.

The chain recombines TRBV7-9 with TRBJ2-7; 9 bases line up with TRBD1. Germline CDR1 and CDR2: SEHNR and FQNEAQ (reference sequence). Losses at the gene ends were 5 bases for V and 1 base for J; bases not matched to a gene: 6. This CDR3 has 15 amino acids. DNA for the CDR3: TGTGCCAGCAGCCCTGGGACAGGGTTTTCCTACGAGCAGTACTTC. Amino acid sequence: CASSPGTGFSYEQYF.

The chain joins TRBV7-2 to TRBJ1-1; the D gene is possibly TRBD1 (6 bases). This CDR3 has 14 amino acids. Trimming stripped 1 base from V and 7 bases from J, with 13 bases between. Germline CDR1 SGHTA, CDR2 FQGNSA. The CDR3 DNA reads as TGTGCCAGCAGCTTAGAAGTCCAAGGGGGTGAAGCTTTCTTT. It encodes CASSLEVQGGEAFF. Combining the CDR3 with reference TRBV7-2 and TRBJ1-1 gives the whole variable domain GAGVSQSPSNKVTEKGKDVELRCDPISGHTALYWYRQSLGQGLEFLIYFQGNSAPDKSGLPSDRFSAERTGGSVSTLTIQRTQQEDSAVYLCASSLEVQGGEAFFGQGTRLTVV.

This clone was observed once. The genes are TRBV19 and TRBJ2-2, with TRBD1 as a possible D gene (6 bases). Germline V CDR1 and CDR2: LNHDA, SQIVND (reference sequence). CDR3 length: 15 residues. V shed 8 bases and J shed 1 base, with 14 bases lying between them. As DNA, the CDR3 is TGTGCCAGTCGAACCGGACAGAGGAACACCGGGGAGCTGTTTTTT. Translating it yields CASRTGQRNTGELFF.

The rearrangement uses TRBV7-9 and TRBJ2-3; TRBD2 agrees at 11 bases. Germline CDR1 and CDR2: SEHNR and FQNEAQ (reference sequence). The CDR3 has 14 residues. The J segment lost 4 bases and the V segment lost 4 bases, leaving 1 base of the junction unmatched. In nucleotides, the CDR3 is TGTGCCAGCAGCTCTAGCGGGGGGTCAGATACGCAGTATTTT. As protein: CASSSSGGSDTQYF.

The genes are TRBV6-1 and TRBJ2-7; 8 bases are shared with TRBD1. Germline V gives CDR1 MNHNS, CDR2 SASEGT. The CDR3 contains 15 residues. With V trimmed by 2 bases and J by 2 bases, 5 bases remained unmatched. The CDR3 DNA follows: TGTGCCAGCAGTGAATGGACAGGGCCAACCTACGAGCAGTACTTC. It yields the protein CASSEWTGPTYEQYF.

The chain joins TRBV21-1 to TRBJ1-6. TRBV21-1 is flagged as a pseudogene. This CDR3 has 15 amino acids. The CDR3 sequence: CASGTGGLVGSPLHF. The CDR3 DNA is TGTGCCAGCGGCACCGGGGGGCTCGTAGGTTCACCCCTCCACTTT.

The V and J genes are TRBV18 and TRBJ1-2; 10 bases align to TRBD1. Per germline, CDR1 KGHSH and CDR2 LQKENI. V trimming: 3 bases; J trimming: 1 base; junction bases outside the gene matches: 2. The CDR3 runs to 15 residues. CDR3 bases: TGTGCCAGCTCACCGGGACAGGGGCTTAACTATGGCTACACCTTC. Protein product: CASSPGQGLNYGYTF.